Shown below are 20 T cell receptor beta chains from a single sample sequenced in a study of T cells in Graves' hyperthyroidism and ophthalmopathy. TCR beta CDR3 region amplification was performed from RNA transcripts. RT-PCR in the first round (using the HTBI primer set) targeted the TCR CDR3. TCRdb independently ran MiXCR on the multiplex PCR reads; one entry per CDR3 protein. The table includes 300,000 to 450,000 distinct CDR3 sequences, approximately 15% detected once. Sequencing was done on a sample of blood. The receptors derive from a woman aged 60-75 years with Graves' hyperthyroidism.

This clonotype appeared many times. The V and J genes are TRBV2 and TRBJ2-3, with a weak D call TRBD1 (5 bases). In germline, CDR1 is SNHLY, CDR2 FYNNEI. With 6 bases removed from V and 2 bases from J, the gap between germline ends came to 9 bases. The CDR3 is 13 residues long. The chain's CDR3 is CASSDSPTDTQYF. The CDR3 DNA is TGTGCCAGCAGCGACAGCCCCACAGATACGCAGTATTTT.

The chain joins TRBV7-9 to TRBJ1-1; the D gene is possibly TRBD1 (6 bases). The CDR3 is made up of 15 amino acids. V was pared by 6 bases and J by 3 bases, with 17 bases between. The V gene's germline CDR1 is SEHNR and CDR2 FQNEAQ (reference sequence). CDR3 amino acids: CASRKLSGADTEAFF. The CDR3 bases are TGTGCCAGCAGAAAATTGTCGGGGGCCGACACTGAAGCTTTCTTT.

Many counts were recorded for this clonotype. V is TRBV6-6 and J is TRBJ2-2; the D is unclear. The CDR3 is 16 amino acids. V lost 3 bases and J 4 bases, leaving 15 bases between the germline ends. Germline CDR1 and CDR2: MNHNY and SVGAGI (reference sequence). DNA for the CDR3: TGTGCCAGCAGTTATCTCGCTGGGCTCGGCACCGGGGAGCTGTTTTTT. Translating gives CASSYLAGLGTGELFF.

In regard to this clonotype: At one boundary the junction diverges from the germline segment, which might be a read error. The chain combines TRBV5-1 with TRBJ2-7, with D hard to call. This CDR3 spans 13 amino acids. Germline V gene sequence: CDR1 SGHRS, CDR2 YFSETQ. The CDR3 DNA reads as TGCGCCAGCAGTAAGGGCAACTCCCACGAGCAGTACTTC. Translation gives CASSKGNSHEQYF.

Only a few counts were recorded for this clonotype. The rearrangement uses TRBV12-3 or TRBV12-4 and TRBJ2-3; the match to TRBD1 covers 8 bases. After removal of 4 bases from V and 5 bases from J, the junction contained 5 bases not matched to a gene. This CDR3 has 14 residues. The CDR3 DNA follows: TGTGCCAGCAGTTCGCAGGGGGCGGGAGATACGCAGTATTTT. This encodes CASSSQGAGDTQYF.

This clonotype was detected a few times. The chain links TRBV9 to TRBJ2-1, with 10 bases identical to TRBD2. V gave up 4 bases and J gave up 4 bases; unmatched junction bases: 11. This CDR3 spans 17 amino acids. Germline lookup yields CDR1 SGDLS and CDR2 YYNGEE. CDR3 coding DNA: TGTGCCAGCAGCCGGACTAGCGGACGGATATCGTACAATGAGCAGTTCTTC. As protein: CASSRTSGRISYNEQFF.

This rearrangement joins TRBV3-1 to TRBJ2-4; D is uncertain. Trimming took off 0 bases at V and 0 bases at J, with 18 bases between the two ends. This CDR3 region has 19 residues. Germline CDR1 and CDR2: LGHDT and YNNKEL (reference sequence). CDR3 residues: CASSQEYSLSRLAKNIQYF. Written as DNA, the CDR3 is TGTGCCAGCAGCCAAGAGTACAGCTTATCTAGACTAGCCAAAAACATTCAGTACTTC. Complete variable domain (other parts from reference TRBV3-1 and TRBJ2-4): DTAVSQTPKYLVTQMGNDKSIKCEQNLGHDTMYWYKQDSKKFLKIMFSYNNKELIINETVPNRFSPKSPDKAHLNLHINSLELGDSAVYFCASSQEYSLSRLAKNIQYFGAGTRLSVL.

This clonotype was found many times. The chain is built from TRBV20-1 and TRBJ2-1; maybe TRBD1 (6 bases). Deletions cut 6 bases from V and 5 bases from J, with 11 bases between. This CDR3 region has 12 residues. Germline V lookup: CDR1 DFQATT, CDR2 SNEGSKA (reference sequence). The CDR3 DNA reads TGCAGTGCCCCAGGGGTGAACAATGAGCAGTTCTTC. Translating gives CSAPGVNNEQFF.

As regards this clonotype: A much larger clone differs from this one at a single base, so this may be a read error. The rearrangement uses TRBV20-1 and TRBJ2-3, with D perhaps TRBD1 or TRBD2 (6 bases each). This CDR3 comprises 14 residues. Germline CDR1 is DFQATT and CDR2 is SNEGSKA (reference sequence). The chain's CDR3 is CSALTPGGSDTQYF. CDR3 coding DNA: TGCAGCGCTCTGACCCCCGGGGGCTCAGATACGCAGTATTTT.

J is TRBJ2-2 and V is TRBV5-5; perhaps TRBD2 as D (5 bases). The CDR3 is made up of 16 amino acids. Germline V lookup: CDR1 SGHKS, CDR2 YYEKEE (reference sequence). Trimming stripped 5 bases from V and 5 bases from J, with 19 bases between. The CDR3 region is CASSFSETRRTGELFF. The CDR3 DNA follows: TGTGCCAGCAGTTTTAGCGAGACCCGAAGGACCGGGGAGCTGTTTTTT.

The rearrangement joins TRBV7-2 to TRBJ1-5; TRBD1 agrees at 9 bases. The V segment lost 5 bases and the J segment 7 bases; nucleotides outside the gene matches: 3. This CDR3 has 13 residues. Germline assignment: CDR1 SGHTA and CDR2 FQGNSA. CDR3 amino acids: CASSTDRGQPQHF. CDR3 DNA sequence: TGTGCCAGCAGCACGGACAGGGGACAGCCCCAGCATTTT. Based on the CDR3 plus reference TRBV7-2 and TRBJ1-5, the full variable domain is GAGVSQSPSNKVTEKGKDVELRCDPISGHTALYWYRQSLGQGLEFLIYFQGNSAPDKSGLPSDRFSAERTGGSVSTLTIQRTQQEDSAVYLCASSTDRGQPQHFGDGTRLSIL.

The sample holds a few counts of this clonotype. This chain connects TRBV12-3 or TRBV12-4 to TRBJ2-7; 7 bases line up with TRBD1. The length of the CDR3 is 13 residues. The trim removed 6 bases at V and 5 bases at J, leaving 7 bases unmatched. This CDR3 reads CASRITGDNEQYF. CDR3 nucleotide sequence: TGTGCCAGCAGAATCACAGGGGATAACGAGCAGTACTTC.

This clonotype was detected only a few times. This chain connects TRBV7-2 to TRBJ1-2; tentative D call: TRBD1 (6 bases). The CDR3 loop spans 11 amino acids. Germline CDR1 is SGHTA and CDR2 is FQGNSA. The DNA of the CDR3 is TGTATCCCAGGGGTGAACTATGGCTACACCTTC. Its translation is CIPGVNYGYTF. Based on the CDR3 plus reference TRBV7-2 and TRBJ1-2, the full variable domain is GAGVSQSPSNKVTEKGKDVELRCDPISGHTALYWYRQSLGQGLEFLIYFQGNSAPDKSGLPSDRFSAERTGGSVSTLTIQRTQQEDSAVYLCIPGVNYGYTFGSGTRLTVV.

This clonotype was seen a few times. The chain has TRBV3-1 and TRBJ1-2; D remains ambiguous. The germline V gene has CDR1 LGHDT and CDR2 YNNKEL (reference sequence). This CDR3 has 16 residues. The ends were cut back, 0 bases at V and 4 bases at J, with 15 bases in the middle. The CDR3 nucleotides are TGTGCCAGCAGCCAAGAAGTGGCCACCCTATCCTATGGCTACACCTTC. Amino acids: CASSQEVATLSYGYTF.

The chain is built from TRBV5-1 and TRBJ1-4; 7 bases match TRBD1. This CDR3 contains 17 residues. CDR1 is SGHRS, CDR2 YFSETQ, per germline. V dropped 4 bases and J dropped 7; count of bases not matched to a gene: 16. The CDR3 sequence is CASSVTGASTLIEKLFF. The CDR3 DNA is TGCGCCAGCAGCGTAACAGGGGCCTCGACTCTTATTGAAAAACTGTTTTTT.

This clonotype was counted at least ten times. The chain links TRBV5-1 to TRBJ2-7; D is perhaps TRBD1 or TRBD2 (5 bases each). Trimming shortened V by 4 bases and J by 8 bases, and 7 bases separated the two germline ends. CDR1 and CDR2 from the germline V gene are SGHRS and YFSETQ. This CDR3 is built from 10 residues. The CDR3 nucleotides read TGCGCCAGCAGCACGGGACAGCAGTACTTC. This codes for CASSTGQQYF.

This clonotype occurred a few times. This chain's CDR3 is CSARADGLAGEVPNTGELFF. CDR3 DNA sequence: TGCAGTGCTAGAGCCGACGGGCTAGCGGGAGAAGTCCCGAACACCGGGGAGCTGTTTTTT. V gene TRBV20-1 combines with J gene TRBJ2-2, with 10 bases identical to TRBD2. With 1 base clipped from V and 0 bases from J, the junction kept 14 bases outside the gene matches. The CDR3 is 20 amino acids. Germline loops: CDR1 DFQATT, CDR2 SNEGSKA (reference sequence).

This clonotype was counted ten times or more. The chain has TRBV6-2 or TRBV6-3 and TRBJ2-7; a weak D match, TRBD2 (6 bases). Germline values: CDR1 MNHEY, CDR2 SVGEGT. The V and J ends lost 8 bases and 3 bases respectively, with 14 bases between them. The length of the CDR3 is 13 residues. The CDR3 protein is CASQYSGGYEQYF. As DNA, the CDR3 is TGTGCCAGCCAATATAGCGGAGGCTACGAGCAGTACTTC.

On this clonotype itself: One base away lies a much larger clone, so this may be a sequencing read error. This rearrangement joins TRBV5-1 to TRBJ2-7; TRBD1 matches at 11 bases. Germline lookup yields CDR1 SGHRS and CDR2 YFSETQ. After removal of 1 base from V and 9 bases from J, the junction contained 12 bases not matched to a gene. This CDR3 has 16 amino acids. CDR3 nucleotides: TGCGCCAGCAGCTTGATCGGTAGGACAGGGGGCCACGGGCAGTACTTC. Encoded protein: CASSLIGRTGGHGQYF.

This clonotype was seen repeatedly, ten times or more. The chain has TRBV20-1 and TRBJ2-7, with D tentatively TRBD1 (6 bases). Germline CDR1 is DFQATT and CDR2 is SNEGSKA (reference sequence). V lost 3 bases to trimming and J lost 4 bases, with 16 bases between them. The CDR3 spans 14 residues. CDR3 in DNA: TGCAGTGCTAGCACCTACAGGGTATCTTACGAGCAGTACTTC. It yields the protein CSASTYRVSYEQYF.